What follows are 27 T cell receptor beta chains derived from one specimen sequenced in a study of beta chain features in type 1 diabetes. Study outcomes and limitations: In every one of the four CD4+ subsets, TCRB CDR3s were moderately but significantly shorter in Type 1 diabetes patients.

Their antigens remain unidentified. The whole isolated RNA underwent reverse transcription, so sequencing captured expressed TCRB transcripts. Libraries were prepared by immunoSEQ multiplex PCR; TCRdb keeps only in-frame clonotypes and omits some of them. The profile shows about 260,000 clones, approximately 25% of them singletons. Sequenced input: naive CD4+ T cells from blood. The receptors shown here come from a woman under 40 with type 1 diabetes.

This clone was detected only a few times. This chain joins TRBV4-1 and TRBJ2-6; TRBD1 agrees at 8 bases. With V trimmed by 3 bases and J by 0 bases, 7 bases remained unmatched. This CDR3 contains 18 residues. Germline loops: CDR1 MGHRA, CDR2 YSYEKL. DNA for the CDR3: TGCGCCAGCAGCCACCTACAGGGGGACGTCTCTGGGGCCAACGTCCTGACTTTC. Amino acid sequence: CASSHLQGDVSGANVLTF.

CDR3 amino acids: CASRRAGTSNGEQFF. CDR3 DNA: TGTGCCAGCAGGAGGGCCGGGACTAGTAACGGTGAGCAGTTCTTC. This chain links TRBV27 with TRBJ2-1; TRBD2 agrees at 8 bases. CDR3 length: 15 residues. V was clipped by 6 bases and J by 9 bases; unmatched bases: 13. Germline values: CDR1 MNHEY, CDR2 SMNVEV (reference sequence).

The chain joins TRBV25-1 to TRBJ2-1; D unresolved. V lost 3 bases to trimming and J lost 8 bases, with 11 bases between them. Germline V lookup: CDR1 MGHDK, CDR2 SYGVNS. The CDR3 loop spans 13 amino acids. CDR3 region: CASSDPPRDEQFF. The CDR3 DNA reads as TGTGCCAGCAGTGATCCCCCCCGGGATGAGCAGTTCTTC.

The chain's CDR3 is CASSQGPGLTYEQYF. The CDR3 DNA follows: TGTGCCAGCAGCCAAGGGCCCGGACTGACCTACGAGCAGTACTTC. The chain carries TRBV7-3 and TRBJ2-7; TRBD2 might be the D (5 bases). CDR1 and CDR2 (germline): SGHTA, FQGTGA. CDR3 length: 15 residues. Between the trimmed V and J ends, which lost 5 bases and 2 bases, there was a span of 16 bases. Based on the CDR3 plus reference TRBV7-3 and TRBJ2-7, the full variable domain is GAGVSQTPSNKVTEKGKYVELRCDPISGHTALYWYRQSLGQGPEFLIYFQGTGAADDSGLPNDRFFAVRPEGSVSTLKIQRTERGDSAVYLCASSQGPGLTYEQYFGPGTRLTVT.

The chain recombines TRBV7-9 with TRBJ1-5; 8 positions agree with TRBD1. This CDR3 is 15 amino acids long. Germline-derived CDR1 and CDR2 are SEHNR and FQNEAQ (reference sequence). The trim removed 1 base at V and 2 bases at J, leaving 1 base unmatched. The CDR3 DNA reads TGTGCCAGCAGCTTAGAGACAGGGGGCAATCAGCCCCAGCATTTT. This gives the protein CASSLETGGNQPQHF.

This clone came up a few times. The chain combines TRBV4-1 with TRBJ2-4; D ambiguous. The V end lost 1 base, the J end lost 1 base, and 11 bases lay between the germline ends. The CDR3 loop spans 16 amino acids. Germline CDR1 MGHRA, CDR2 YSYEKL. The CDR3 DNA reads TGCGCCAGCAGCCAAGGGTCCGTAGTGGCCAAAAACATTCAGTACTTC. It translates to CASSQGSVVAKNIQYF.

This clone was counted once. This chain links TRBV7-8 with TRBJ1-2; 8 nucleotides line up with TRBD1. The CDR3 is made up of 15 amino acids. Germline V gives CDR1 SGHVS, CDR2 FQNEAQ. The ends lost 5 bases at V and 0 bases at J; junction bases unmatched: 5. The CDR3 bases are TGTGCCAGCAGCCTTGGACAGGGAACTAACTATGGCTACACCTTC. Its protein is CASSLGQGTNYGYTF. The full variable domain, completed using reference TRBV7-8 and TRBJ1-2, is GAGVSQSPRYKVAKRGQDVALRCDPISGHVSLFWYQQALGQGPEFLTYFQNEAQLDKSGLPSDRFFAERPEGSVSTLKIQRTQQEDSAVYLCASSLGQGTNYGYTFGSGTRLTVV.

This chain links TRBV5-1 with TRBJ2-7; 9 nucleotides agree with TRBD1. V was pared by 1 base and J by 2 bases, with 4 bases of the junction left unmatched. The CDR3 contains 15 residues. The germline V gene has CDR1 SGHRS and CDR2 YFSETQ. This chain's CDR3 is CASSLHRDRAYEQYF. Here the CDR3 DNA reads TGCGCCAGCAGCTTGCATCGGGACAGGGCCTACGAGCAGTACTTC.

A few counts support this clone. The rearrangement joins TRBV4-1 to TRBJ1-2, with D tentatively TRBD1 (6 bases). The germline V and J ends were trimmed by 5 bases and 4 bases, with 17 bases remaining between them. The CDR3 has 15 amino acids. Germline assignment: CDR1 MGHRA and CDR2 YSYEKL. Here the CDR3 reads CASSLPQTGSYGYTF. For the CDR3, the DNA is TGCGCCAGCAGCTTACCGCAGACAGGTTCCTATGGCTACACCTTC.

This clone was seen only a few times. Here the CDR3 reads CAWSPQGPPGNEQFF. The CDR3 DNA reads TGTGCCTGGAGCCCTCAGGGTCCCCCTGGAAATGAGCAGTTCTTC. The chain employs TRBV30 and TRBJ2-1; possible D gene TRBD1, 5 bases. Trimming took off 3 bases at V and 7 bases at J, with 19 bases between the two ends. This CDR3 region has 15 residues. Germline lookup yields CDR1 GTSNPN and CDR2 SVGIG (reference sequence).

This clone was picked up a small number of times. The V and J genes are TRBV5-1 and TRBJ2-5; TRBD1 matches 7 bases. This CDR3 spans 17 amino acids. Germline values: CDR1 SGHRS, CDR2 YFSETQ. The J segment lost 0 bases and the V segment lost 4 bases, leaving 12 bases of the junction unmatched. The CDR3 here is CASSVTPGQSNQETQYF. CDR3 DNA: TGCGCCAGCAGCGTAACCCCGGGACAGTCAAACCAAGAGACCCAGTACTTC.

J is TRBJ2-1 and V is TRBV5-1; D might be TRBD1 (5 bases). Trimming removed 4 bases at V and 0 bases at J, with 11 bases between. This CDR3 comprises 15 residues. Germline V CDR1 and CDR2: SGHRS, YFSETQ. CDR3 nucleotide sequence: TGCGCCAGCAGCGCGGACATCTCCTCCTACAATGAGCAGTTCTTC. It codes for CASSADISSYNEQFF.

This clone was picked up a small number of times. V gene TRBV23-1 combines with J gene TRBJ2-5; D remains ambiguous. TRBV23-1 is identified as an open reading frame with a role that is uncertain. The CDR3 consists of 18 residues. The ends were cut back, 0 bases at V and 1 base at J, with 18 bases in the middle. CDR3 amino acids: CASSQSLTLTETQETQYF. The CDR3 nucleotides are TGCGCCAGCAGTCAATCGTTAACCCTCACAGAAACCCAAGAGACCCAGTACTTC.

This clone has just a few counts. CDR3 protein: CSVEAQGYEQYF. For the CDR3, the DNA is TGCAGCGTTGAAGCACAGGGGTACGAGCAGTACTTC. The J gene is TRBJ2-7, the V gene TRBV29-1, with 7 bases identical to TRBD1. V shed 1 base, J shed 4 bases, and the junction held 1 base outside the gene matches. Germline V CDR1 and CDR2: SQVTM, ANQGSEA. This CDR3 contains 12 residues.

The CDR3 DNA reads TGTGCCAGCAGCTCGGGACAGGGGGCAAACATTCAGTACTTC. Translated, it gives CASSSGQGANIQYF. The chain links TRBV11-3 to TRBJ2-4; 12 bases are shared with TRBD1. The germline V gene has CDR1 SGHNT and CDR2 YENEEA. J was trimmed by 6 bases and V by 4 bases; bases with no gene match: 1. The CDR3 contains 14 residues.

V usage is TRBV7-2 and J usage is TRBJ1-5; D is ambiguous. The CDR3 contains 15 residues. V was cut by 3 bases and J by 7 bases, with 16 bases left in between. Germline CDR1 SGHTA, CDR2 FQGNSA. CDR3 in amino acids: CASSFISGSTQPQHF. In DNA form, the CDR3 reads TGTGCCAGCAGCTTCATCAGCGGTTCGACCCAGCCCCAGCATTTT. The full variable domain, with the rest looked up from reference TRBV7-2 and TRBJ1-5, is GAGVSQSPSNKVTEKGKDVELRCDPISGHTALYWYRQSLGQGLEFLIYFQGNSAPDKSGLPSDRFSAERTGGSVSTLTIQRTQQEDSAVYLCASSFISGSTQPQHFGDGTRLSIL.

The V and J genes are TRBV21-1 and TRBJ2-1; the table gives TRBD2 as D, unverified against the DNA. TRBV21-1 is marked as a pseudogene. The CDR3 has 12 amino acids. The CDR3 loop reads CASSLRVNEQFF. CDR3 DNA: TGTGCCAGCAGTTTACGGGTAAATGAGCAGTTCTTC.

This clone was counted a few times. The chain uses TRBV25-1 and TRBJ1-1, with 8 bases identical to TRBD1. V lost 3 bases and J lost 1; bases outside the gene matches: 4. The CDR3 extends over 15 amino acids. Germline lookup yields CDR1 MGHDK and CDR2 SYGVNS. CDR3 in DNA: TGTGCCAGCAGTGACTGGACAGGGCGGAACACTGAAGCTTTCTTT. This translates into CASSDWTGRNTEAFF.

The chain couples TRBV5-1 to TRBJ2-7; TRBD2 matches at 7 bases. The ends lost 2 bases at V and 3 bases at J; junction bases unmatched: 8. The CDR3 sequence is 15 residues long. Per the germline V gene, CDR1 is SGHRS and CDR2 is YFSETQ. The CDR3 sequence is CASSLSGLPNYEQYF. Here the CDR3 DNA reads TGCGCCAGCAGCTTATCGGGACTACCAAACTACGAGCAGTACTTC.

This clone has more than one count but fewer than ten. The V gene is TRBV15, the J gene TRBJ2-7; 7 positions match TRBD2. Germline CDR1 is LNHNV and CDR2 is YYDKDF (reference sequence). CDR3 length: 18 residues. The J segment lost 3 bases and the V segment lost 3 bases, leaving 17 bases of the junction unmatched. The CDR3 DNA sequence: TGTGCCACCAGCAGGGCCCCCACTAGCGCCACCGGGGGCTACGAGCAGTACTTC. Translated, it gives CATSRAPTSATGGYEQYF.

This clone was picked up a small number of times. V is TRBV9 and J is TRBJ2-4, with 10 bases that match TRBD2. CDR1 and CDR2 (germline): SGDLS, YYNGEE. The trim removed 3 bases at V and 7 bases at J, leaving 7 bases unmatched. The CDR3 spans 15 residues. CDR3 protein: CASSGGGLAANIQYF. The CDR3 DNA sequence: TGTGCCAGCAGCGGGGGAGGACTAGCGGCCAACATTCAGTACTTC.

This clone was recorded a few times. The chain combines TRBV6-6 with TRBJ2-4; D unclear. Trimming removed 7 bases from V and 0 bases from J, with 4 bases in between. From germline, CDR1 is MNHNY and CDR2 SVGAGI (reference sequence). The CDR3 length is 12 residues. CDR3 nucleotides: TGTGCCAGCAACATAGCCAAAAACATTCAGTACTTC. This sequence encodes CASNIAKNIQYF.

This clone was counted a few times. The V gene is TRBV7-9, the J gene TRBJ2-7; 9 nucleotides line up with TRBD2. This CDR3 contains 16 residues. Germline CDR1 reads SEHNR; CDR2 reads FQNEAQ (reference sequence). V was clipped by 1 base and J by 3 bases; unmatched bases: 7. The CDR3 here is CASSLGGLAGNYEQYF. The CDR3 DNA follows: TGTGCCAGCAGCTTAGGGGGCCTAGCGGGGAACTACGAGCAGTACTTC.

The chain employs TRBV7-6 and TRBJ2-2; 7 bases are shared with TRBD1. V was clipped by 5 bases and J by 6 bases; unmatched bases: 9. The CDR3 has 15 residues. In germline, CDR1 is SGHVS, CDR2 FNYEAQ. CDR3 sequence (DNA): TGTGCCAGCAGCCAGGGACAGCCCGGGCCCGGGGAGCTGTTTTTT. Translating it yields CASSQGQPGPGELFF. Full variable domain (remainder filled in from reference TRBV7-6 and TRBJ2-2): GAGVSQSPRYKVTKRGQDVALRCDPISGHVSLYWYRQALGQGPEFLTYFNYEAQQDKSGLPNDRFSAERPEGSISTLTIQRTEQRDSAMYRCASSQGQPGPGELFFGEGSRLTVL.

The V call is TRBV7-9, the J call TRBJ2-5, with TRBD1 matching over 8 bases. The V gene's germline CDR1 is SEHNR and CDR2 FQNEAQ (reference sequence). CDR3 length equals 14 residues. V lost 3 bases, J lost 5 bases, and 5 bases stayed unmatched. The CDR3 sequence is CASSFQGAPETQYF. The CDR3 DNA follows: TGTGCCAGCAGCTTCCAGGGGGCGCCGGAGACCCAGTACTTC.

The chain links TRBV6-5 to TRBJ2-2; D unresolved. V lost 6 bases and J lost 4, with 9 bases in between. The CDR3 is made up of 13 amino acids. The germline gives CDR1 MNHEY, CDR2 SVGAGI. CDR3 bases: TGTGCCAGCAGGTTGTCGGGCACCGGGGAGCTGTTTTTT. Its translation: CASRLSGTGELFF.

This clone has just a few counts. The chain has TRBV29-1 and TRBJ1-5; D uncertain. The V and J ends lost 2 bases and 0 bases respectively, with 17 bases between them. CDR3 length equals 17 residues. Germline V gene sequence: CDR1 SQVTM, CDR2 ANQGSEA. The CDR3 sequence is CSVEKVVAQVSNQPQHF. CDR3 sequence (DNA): TGCAGCGTTGAAAAAGTCGTGGCCCAGGTTAGCAATCAGCCCCAGCATTTT.